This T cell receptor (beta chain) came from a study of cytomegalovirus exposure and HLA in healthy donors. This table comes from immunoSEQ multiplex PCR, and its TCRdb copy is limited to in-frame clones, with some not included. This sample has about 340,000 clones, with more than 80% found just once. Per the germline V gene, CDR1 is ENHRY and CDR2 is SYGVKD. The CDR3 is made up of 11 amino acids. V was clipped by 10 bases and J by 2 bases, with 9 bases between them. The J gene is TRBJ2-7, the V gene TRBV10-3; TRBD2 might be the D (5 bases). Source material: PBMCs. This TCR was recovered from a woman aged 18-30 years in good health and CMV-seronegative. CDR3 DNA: TGTGCCACCCGGGGAACCTACGAGCAGTACTTC. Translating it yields CATRGTYEQYF.